Reported below is one T cell receptor (beta chain). Its binding antigen is unknown. Per-nucleotide qualities are absent, and no much larger clonotype sits a single base away. In total, roughly 670 healthy bone marrow donors made up the cohort. At the time of sampling, every cohort member was nominally healthy, though immune exposures that went unrecorded were likely present. The donor tested CMV seronegative and was one of the 352 seronegative cohort members. A peripheral blood sample was provided by each donor, and peripheral blood mononuclear cells were used for TCR beta sequencing. The Qiagen DNeasy Blood Extraction Kit was used to extract genomic DNA from the blood cell samples. These data originate in a study of cytomegalovirus exposure and HLA in healthy donors (dated by TCRdb to the late 2010s). With respect to the entire study: According to an earlier analysis of around 600 of the donors, about 179 million T cells yielded 117 million unique TCR beta sequences and 276 Gb of sequence data. The later analysis used no new phenotypic data to find candidate immune exposures, relying instead on TCR beta sequences and their occurrence across donors. Among the approximately 400 genotyped donors, around 79% belonged to the genetic ancestry cluster associated with self-reported Caucasian donors. An early release that covered some 630 HLA-typed donors contained around 330 gigabases of sequencing data and tens of millions of unique TCR sequences. A later analysis re-analyzed previously published TCR beta repertoires from 666 donors and added high-resolution HLA genotyping to study TCR occurrence patterns. Along with the approximately 670-subject first cohort, a separate validation cohort of over a hundred different subjects was used. An earlier analysis of some 600 of the donors applied high-throughput TCR beta sequencing to assess whether each TCR beta V gene segment acted as functional or pseudogenic. A later genetic analysis used genome-wide SNP genotypes for about 65% of the roughly 670 donors, treating that subset as a discovery cohort. Among roughly 400 genotyped donors of the cohort, an average of 235,054 unique TCR beta nucleotide sequences were sequenced per donor, roughly 20% of them non-productive. HLA typing covered class I and class II loci at four-digit resolution. High-throughput TCR immunosequencing, statistical association of individual TCRs with disease status, and machine learning were combined to predict cytomegalovirus infection status. Typing coverage differed by locus: A, B, C, DRB1 and DQB1 were typed in roughly 620-640 donors, DQA1 in about 510, DPA1 in 606, and DPB1 in 400 to 490. Every discovery cohort repertoire had been produced on one sequencing platform. Because of strong linkage in the cohort, roughly 5 DR-DQ haplotypes were treated as single units for association and clustering. The aim of the study was to test whether cataloging public T cell receptors could identify signatures of past pathogen exposure. Alongside the repertoire data, information on donor age, sex, ethnicity and CMV serostatus was compiled. The study used immunosequencing to profile the T cell repertoires of hundreds of subjects and linked those repertoires to cytomegalovirus serostatus. Overall study outcomes, separate from this receptor: In a later analysis, TCR association rates were found to vary across HLA loci, with the most associated TCRs seen for DRB1 alleles and the fewest for HLA-C alleles. Because HLA typing was missing for some donors at each locus, association tests included only the typed subset. Immune exposure information for the cohort was limited to CMV serostatus. In a later genetic analysis, fewer N-insertions in productive TCRs were reported among donors in an Asian-associated ancestry cluster than the roughly 700-donor mean. A later genetic analysis associated a missense DCLRE1C variant with V-gene and J-gene trimming of TCR beta chains, and an independent cohort replicated the association. A later analysis reported that several top co-occurrence clusters appeared linked to parvovirus B19, influenza, CMV and Epstein-Barr virus. The 87-base-pair reads could not distinguish some IMGT-functional V segments, including TRBV6-2 and TRBV6-3, so those segments were excluded. In an earlier analysis of roughly 500 of the donors, most TCR beta V segments appeared in productive rearrangements about 87% or about 30% of the time, broadly matching IMGT annotations. A few of the identified cytomegalovirus-associated TCR beta chains were confirmed in vitro to be specific for cytomegalovirus antigens. When HLA alleles, especially DR and DQ, strongly co-occurred, TCR associations were difficult to assign to individual alleles. About 17 rarely observed V segments, including chromosome 9 orphons, were excluded from the earlier analysis of about 610 of the donors because counts were too low. In a later analysis, HLA-associated TCR beta chains showed more clonal expansion and lower generation probabilities than non-associated chains that were equally common. The study gave a list of some 150 TCR beta chains associated with cytomegalovirus. According to the authors, the approach could potentially be generalized to other disease states and immunological phenotypes. A further reported finding was that TCR beta sequences accurately predicted the HLA-A and HLA-B alleles for most subjects in the first cohort. Cytomegalovirus status was reported to be diagnosed by the classifier with high specificity and sensitivity in both the original and validation cohorts. The cohort was sequenced for TCR beta chains only, and without alpha or paired-chain data the features that could be detected were limited. Correlated functional status among segregating V segments might reflect linkage disequilibrium, but an unknown experimental factor could not be ruled out. A later analysis found that most CMV-associated TCR beta chains appeared HLA-restricted, with HLA associations seemingly driven largely by CMV exposure. The sequencing pipeline was judged likely to have produced a cluster of highly shared sequence variants as a technical artifact. Across donors, most TCR sequences were observed very rarely, whereas some public TCRs were present in many individuals. At a false discovery rate of 0.05, a later analysis linked around 17,000 TCR beta sequences to specific HLA alleles. Presence/absence analyses assumed roughly uniform sequencing depth across donors, an assumption that may not hold.

Preparation of the library involved the immunoSEQ multiplex PCR assay. For the multiplex PCR, a mixture combining 60 forward primers for TCR Vbeta segments and 13 reverse primers for TCR Jbeta segments was used. A multiplex PCR assay on genomic DNA amplified the CDR3 region of rearranged TCR beta genes. The amplified TCR beta libraries were sequenced on the Illumina HiSeq System as 87-base-pair reads. Per the original workflow: In a later analysis, tens of millions of unique TCR beta chains were counted across the 500 to 700 repertoires, and approximately 11 million of these chains were shared by at least two donors. To remove PCR and sequencing errors, raw reads were error-corrected and collapsed into unique sequences using a nearest-neighbor algorithm that merged closely related sequences. To assign V, D and J gene segments, CDR3 sequences were aligned to IMGT reference sequences. Each retained sequence needed at least a six-nucleotide match to both a V gene segment and a J gene segment. Rearrangements were classified as productive when the CDR3 lacked stop codons and remained in frame with V and J, and all other rearrangements were classified as non-productive. CDR3 was defined by IMGT convention, running from the second conserved V-encoded cysteine to the conserved J-encoded phenylalanine. The earlier analysis of about 620 of the donors excluded sequences that lacked an unambiguous match to a single V gene segment. In an earlier analysis of several hundred of the donors, V segments were called functional above 56.7% productive rearrangements and were called segregating when the between-donor standard deviation exceeded 5%. A statistical classification framework was built for diagnosing cytomegalovirus status from the catalog of TCR beta chain sequences. In a later analysis, TCR nucleotide sequences were compared against IMGT/GENE-DB human TR gene sequences so that V and J genes could be assigned. A later analysis assigned CDR3 sequences and most-parsimonious VDJ recombination scenarios with the TCRdist pipeline. A later analysis defined each TCR beta chain by its CDR3 amino acid sequence plus V-gene family, and excluded reads lacking a unique V-gene family. A later analysis removed 500 to 650 highly shared, low-generation-probability nucleotide sequences to deal with suspected cross-contamination and a sequencing artifact. For each public chain, a later analysis derived a clonal expansion index from normalized ranks of inferred template counts within each repertoire. In a later analysis, generation probabilities were computed using a VDJ recombination model fitted to out-of-frame rearrangements, and the results were checked against IGoR. A later analysis scored TCR-TCR, TCR-HLA and TCR-CMV co-occurrence with hypergeometric tests, applying a repertoire-size bias correction to TCR pairs. A later analysis estimated false discovery rates by permuting HLA or CMV assignments 20 times. In a later analysis, co-occurring TCRs were grouped using DBSCAN, and TCRdist sequence similarity was added for clustering within HLA-allele-positive subsets. Co-occurrence clustering excluded repertoires with fewer than 30,000 or more than 120,000 public chains, plus five with anomalous nucleotide sharing. The table comes from immuneACCESS by way of TCRdb, which keeps in-frame sequences with V and J called. Part of the clones is missing from these tables; in studies checked, under half for an unresolved V gene and the rest for unknown reasons. Clone size and the V and J calls come from that table; the DNA yielded D and trimming. In all, the sample holds under 200,000 clones, and approximately 82% of those were seen once. The top ten clonotypes cover less than 2% of the sample.

The V and J ends are trimmed by 4 bases and 1 base, leaving 19 bases between them. According to the germline V gene, CDR1 reads MGHDK and CDR2 reads SYGVNS. The cysteine opens and the phenylalanine closes a CDR3 of 17 amino acids. The read is trimmed to its CDR3 DNA, 51 bases read in frame from base 1. The sample consisted of PBMCs. The sequence is built from TRBV25-1 and TRBJ2-5; TRBD1 is a possible D gene, resting on 6 matching bases. This sequence originates from a woman under 30 in good health and CMV-seronegative. CDR3 reads: CASSGGIGRTVQETQYF. The base sequence is TGTGCCAGCAGTGGCGGAATAGGTAGGACAGTCCAAGAGACCCAGTACTTC.